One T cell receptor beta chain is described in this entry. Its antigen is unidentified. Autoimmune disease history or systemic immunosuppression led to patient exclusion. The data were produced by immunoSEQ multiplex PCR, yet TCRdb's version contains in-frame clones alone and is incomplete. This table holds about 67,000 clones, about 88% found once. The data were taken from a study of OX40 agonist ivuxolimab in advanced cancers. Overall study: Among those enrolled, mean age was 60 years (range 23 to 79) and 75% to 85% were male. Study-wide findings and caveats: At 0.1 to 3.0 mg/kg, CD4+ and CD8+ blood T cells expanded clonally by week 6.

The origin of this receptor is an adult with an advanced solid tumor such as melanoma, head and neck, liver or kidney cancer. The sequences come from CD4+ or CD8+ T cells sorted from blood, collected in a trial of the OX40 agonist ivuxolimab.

The chain's CDR3 is CASRSGQGSDTQYF. The CDR3 bases are TGCGCCAGCAGATCGGGACAGGGATCAGATACGCAGTATTTT. The V gene is TRBV5-1, the J gene TRBJ2-3, with TRBD1 matching 9 bases. The CDR3 sequence is 14 residues long. V lost 5 bases, J lost 4 bases, and 5 bases stayed unmatched. Germline V CDR1 and CDR2: SGHRS, YFSETQ.